Below, one T cell receptor (beta chain) is given with its context. The data were obtained in a study of cytomegalovirus exposure and HLA in healthy donors. Trimming took off 8 bases at V and 3 bases at J, with 9 bases between the two ends. Germline V CDR1 and CDR2: WSHSY, SAAADI. This CDR3 is built from 12 residues. Primers for the PCR totalled 60 Vbeta and 13 Jbeta. The method was immunoSEQ multiplex PCR; TCRdb's version includes in-frame clones alone and lacks a portion of them. The repertoire has about 250,000 clones, just over 70% of them found once; the top ten carry under 3%. The genes are TRBV10-2 and TRBJ2-3, with D unresolved. Source material: PBMCs. This TCR came from a female donor in good health and CMV-seronegative. The CDR3 protein is CASAQATDTQYF. For the CDR3, the DNA is TGCGCCAGCGCCCAGGCAACAGATACGCAGTATTTT.